These 3 T cell receptor beta chains were all obtained from the same sample, sequenced in a study of persistence of HIV-infected CD4 T cells. Sequencing used immunoSEQ version 4 in survey mode. Assay used: immunoSEQ multiplex PCR; TCRdb lists only in-frame clones, some missing. In the table there are 45,000 or so clones, 80% to 90% of which are singletons. The antigens these receptors bind are not known. This nonspecific control used anti-CD3/anti-CD28 bead stimulation of CD4+ T cells. Sorting selected CD4+ T cells upregulating both CD40 ligand and CD69. The sample in question was CD4+ T cells sorted from PBMCs after roughly 19-hour stimulation, obtained from a patient who received antiretroviral therapy. These receptors were taken from an adult woman with HIV who was CMV-seropositive.

Remarks on this clone: At one end the junction does not follow the germline gene, possibly because of a read error. The rearrangement joins TRBV5-5 to TRBJ1-1, with unresolved D. Germline CDR1 and CDR2: SGHKS and YYEKEE (reference sequence). The CDR3 extends over 13 amino acids. The CDR3 loop reads CAGSRELFTEAFF. CDR3 DNA sequence: TGTGCCGGCAGTAGGGAACTGTTCACTGAAGCTTTCTTT.

The V call is TRBV18, the J call TRBJ1-4; D possibly corresponds to TRBD1 (5 bases). Trimming stripped 3 bases from V and 5 bases from J, with 7 bases between. CDR1 is KGHSH and CDR2 is LQKENI in the germline V gene. This CDR3 has 13 residues. CDR3 amino acids: CASSPTENEKLFF. The CDR3 DNA is TGTGCCAGCTCACCGACAGAAAATGAAAAACTGTTTTTT.

The chain recombines TRBV7-9 with TRBJ1-2; TRBD1 matches at 7 bases. With V trimmed by 3 bases and J by 5 bases, 3 bases remained unmatched. Looked up from germline, CDR1 is SEHNR and CDR2 is FQNEAQ (reference sequence). The CDR3 contains 13 residues. The CDR3 sequence: CASSLTGPYGYTF. The CDR3 DNA reads as TGTGCCAGCAGCTTGACAGGGCCGTATGGCTACACCTTC.